A selection of T cell receptor beta chains follows, all from one sample in a study of T-cell memory formation after mild COVID-19. TCRdb re-called the 5' RACE reads with MiXCR, one entry per CDR3 protein. The sample records roughly 560,000 distinct CDR3 sequences, roughly 20% being singletons. Input material: PBMCs or a T cell subset sorted from them (not recorded which). Every receptor here comes from an adult woman who had mild COVID-19 (a few samples of this study predate the infection). Cell type and time point are not known. The CDR3 runs from the conserved cysteine through the conserved F or W. Fields, in order: V gene, J gene, D gene, clone size, CDR3 protein, CDR3 DNA. D genes are given only for firm matches. Only part of the rows carry a size: once, few, many, or a class if the clone is expanded.

TRBV5-5	TRBJ2-7	.	few	CASSPSGGWTSYEQYF	TGTGCCAGCAGCCCCTCCGGAGGGTGGACCTCCTACGAGCAGTACTTC
TRBV11-2	TRBJ2-7	.	.	CASSSLALTYEQYF	TGTGCCAGCAGCTCCTTAGCGCTCACCTACGAGCAGTACTTC
TRBV7-9	TRBJ2-2	TRBD2	.	CASSSAASGSPANTGELFF	TGTGCCAGCAGTTCGGCGGCTAGCGGGAGTCCCGCGAACACCGGGGAGCTGTTTTTT
TRBV7-3	TRBJ2-1	TRBD1	few	CASSLIPRGSHNEQFF	TGTGCCAGCAGCTTAATTCCCAGGGGGAGCCACAATGAGCAGTTCTTC
TRBV11-2	TRBJ2-1	TRBD2	few	CASSLPSGEPYNEQFF	TGTGCCAGCAGCTTACCTAGCGGGGAACCTTACAATGAGCAGTTCTTC
TRBV11-2	TRBJ2-3	.	few	CASSLDDLTSRTDTQYF	TGTGCCAGCAGCTTAGACGACCTAACCTCCCGCACAGATACGCAGTATTTT
TRBV4-3	TRBJ1-1	.	few	CASSQTTGMNTEAFF	TGCGCCAGCAGCCAAACGACCGGTATGAACACTGAAGCTTTCTTT
TRBV7-6	TRBJ2-3	TRBD1	.	CASSYRGLGTDTQYF	TGTGCCAGCAGCTACAGGGGATTAGGCACAGATACGCAGTATTTT
TRBV29-1	TRBJ2-5	TRBD1	few	CSVAQGQGAGETQYF	TGCAGCGTTGCACAGGGACAGGGGGCAGGGGAGACCCAGTACTTC
TRBV7-8	TRBJ2-1	.	.	CATIEEDNIQQFF	TGTGCCACCATAGAGGAAGACAATATTCAGCAGTTCTTC
TRBV6-2/TRBV6-3	TRBJ1-6	.	few	CASRTIGESDSPLHF	TGTGCCAGCAGGACAATTGGGGAGTCAGATTCACCCCTCCACTTT
TRBV5-6	TRBJ1-5	.	.	CASSRYSNQPQHF	TGTGCCAGCAGTCGTTATAGCAATCAGCCCCAGCATTTT
TRBV2	TRBJ2-1	.	.	CASREQGWEQFF	TGTGCCAGCAGAGAACAGGGTTGGGAGCAGTTCTTC
TRBV20-1	TRBJ1-4	TRBD1	.	CSARDGRQGGEKLFF	TGCAGTGCTAGAGATGGGAGACAGGGCGGTGAAAAACTGTTTTTT
TRBV5-1	TRBJ1-2	.	few	CASSLGTLGYGYTF	TGCGCCAGCAGCTTAGGCACCCTGGGCTATGGCTACACCTTC
TRBV6-4	TRBJ1-2	TRBD1	.	CASSATGTGISGYTF	TGTGCCAGCAGCGCCACCGGGACAGGGATAAGTGGCTACACCTTC
TRBV2	TRBJ1-1	.	few	CASLEPFYTEAFF	TGTGCCAGCCTCGAACCCTTTTACACTGAAGCTTTCTTT